This is a list of T cell receptor beta chains from one sample in a study of CD8 T cells in ankylosing spondylitis. TCRdb used MiXCR to reprocess the 5' RACE reads, holding one entry per CDR3 protein. The data hold approximately 300,000 distinct CDR3 sequences, with 20% to 25% observed a single time. The sample comprised blood, either unsorted or a sorted T cell fraction (not recorded which). Every receptor here comes from a female donor with ankylosing spondylitis or in good health (not recorded which). Each CDR3 is given with its conserved first and last residue. Fields, in order: J gene, D gene, V gene, clone size, CDR3 length, CDR3 protein, CDR3 DNA. The D gene is left open where the match is weak. The size field is filled for only some rows; it gives once, few, many or a size class.

j_gene: TRBJ2-7
d_gene: -
v_gene: TRBV7-8
abundance: -
len: 12
CDR3aa: CASSPPPGEQYF
CDR3nt: TGTGCCAGCAGCCCCCCCCCCGGGGAGCAGTACTTC

j_gene: TRBJ2-1
d_gene: -
v_gene: TRBV12-3/TRBV12-4
abundance: few
len: 12
CDR3aa: CASSLTGGEQFF
CDR3nt: TGTGCCAGCAGCTTGACAGGAGGCGAGCAGTTCTTC

j_gene: TRBJ2-5
d_gene: -
v_gene: TRBV20-1
abundance: -
len: 13
CDR3aa: CSATGPPQETQYF
CDR3nt: TGCAGTGCTACTGGACCCCCACAAGAGACCCAGTACTTC

j_gene: TRBJ2-7
d_gene: TRBD1
v_gene: TRBV28
abundance: -
len: 15
CDR3aa: CASSVPDRGLYEQYF
CDR3nt: TGTGCCAGCAGCGTACCCGACAGGGGGCTTTACGAGCAGTACTTC

j_gene: TRBJ2-1
d_gene: -
v_gene: TRBV25-1
abundance: -
len: 13
CDR3aa: CASSEQGFNEQFF
CDR3nt: TGTGCCAGCAGTGAGCAGGGGTTCAATGAGCAGTTCTTC

j_gene: TRBJ1-2
d_gene: -
v_gene: TRBV4-3
abundance: -
len: 15
CDR3aa: CASSPFPGQTYGYTF
CDR3nt: TGCGCCAGCAGCCCATTCCCCGGACAGACCTATGGCTACACCTTC

j_gene: TRBJ2-7
d_gene: -
v_gene: TRBV5-7
abundance: -
len: 17
CDR3aa: CASSLEDGYRRLYEQYF
CDR3nt: TGTGCCAGCAGCTTGGAGGACGGCTACCGCAGATTGTACGAGCAGTACTTC

j_gene: TRBJ2-3
d_gene: TRBD1
v_gene: TRBV20-1
abundance: many
len: 14
CDR3aa: CSARGRGFRDTQYF
CDR3nt: TGCAGTGCTAGGGGCAGGGGGTTTCGAGATACGCAGTATTTT

j_gene: TRBJ2-5
d_gene: -
v_gene: TRBV2
abundance: -
len: 15
CDR3aa: CASSEALGVQETQYF
CDR3nt: TGTGCCAGCAGTGAAGCGCTTGGGGTCCAAGAGACCCAGTACTTC

j_gene: TRBJ1-3
d_gene: -
v_gene: TRBV7-2
abundance: few
len: 14
CDR3aa: CASRSPRAGNTIYF
CDR3nt: TGTGCCAGCAGGAGTCCTAGGGCCGGAAACACCATATATTTT

j_gene: TRBJ1-6
d_gene: TRBD1
v_gene: TRBV5-1
abundance: -
len: 18
CDR3aa: CASSPLPADRAYNSPLHF
CDR3nt: TGCGCCAGCAGCCCACTACCCGCAGACAGGGCCTATAATTCACCCCTCCACTTT

j_gene: TRBJ1-5
d_gene: -
v_gene: TRBV18
abundance: -
len: 14
CDR3aa: CASSPRQRNQPQHF
CDR3nt: TGTGCCAGCTCACCGAGGCAGAGAAATCAGCCCCAGCATTTT

j_gene: TRBJ2-3
d_gene: -
v_gene: TRBV5-1
abundance: many
len: 12
CDR3aa: CASSSLGDTQYF
CDR3nt: TGTGCCAGCAGTTCTTTGGGAGATACGCAGTATTTT

j_gene: TRBJ2-7
d_gene: -
v_gene: TRBV29-1
abundance: many
len: 11
CDR3aa: CSVVVLGEQYF
CDR3nt: TGCAGCGTTGTAGTCCTCGGGGAGCAGTACTTC

j_gene: TRBJ2-1
d_gene: -
v_gene: TRBV2
abundance: -
len: 14
CDR3aa: CASKSEGGRNEQFF
CDR3nt: TGTGCCAGCAAGAGCGAGGGCGGCCGAAATGAGCAGTTCTTC

j_gene: TRBJ2-7
d_gene: TRBD1
v_gene: TRBV27
abundance: -
len: 13
CDR3aa: CASSFTGDVEQYF
CDR3nt: TGTGCCAGCAGTTTTACAGGGGACGTCGAGCAGTACTTC

j_gene: TRBJ1-2
d_gene: -
v_gene: TRBV5-5
abundance: -
len: 12
CDR3aa: CASSYGAGGYTF
CDR3nt: TGTGCCAGCAGCTATGGCGCGGGAGGCTACACCTTC

j_gene: TRBJ1-2
d_gene: -
v_gene: TRBV12-3/TRBV12-4
abundance: many
len: 12
CDR3aa: CASNQGSWGYTF
CDR3nt: TGTGCCAGCAACCAGGGTTCCTGGGGCTACACCTTC

j_gene: TRBJ2-4
d_gene: -
v_gene: TRBV5-6
abundance: many
len: 16
CDR3aa: CASSEARLIAGDIQYF
CDR3nt: TGTGCCAGCAGTGAGGCCAGGTTGATAGCCGGGGACATTCAGTACTTC

j_gene: TRBJ2-2
d_gene: -
v_gene: TRBV2
abundance: few
len: 13
CDR3aa: CASTMEGPGELFF
CDR3nt: TGTGCCAGCACCATGGAGGGCCCCGGGGAGCTGTTTTTT

j_gene: TRBJ1-5
d_gene: TRBD1
v_gene: TRBV6-5
abundance: -
len: 15
CDR3aa: CASSSDRGAVQPQHF
CDR3nt: TGTGCCAGCAGTTCGGACAGGGGGGCAGTTCAGCCCCAGCATTTT

j_gene: TRBJ2-4
d_gene: -
v_gene: TRBV12-3/TRBV12-4
abundance: -
len: 14
CDR3aa: CASTILEAKNIQYF
CDR3nt: TGTGCCAGCACAATTCTGGAAGCCAAAAACATTCAGTACTTC

j_gene: TRBJ1-1
d_gene: TRBD1
v_gene: TRBV3-1
abundance: -
len: 14
CDR3aa: CASSFQGAKGEAFF
CDR3nt: TGTGCCAGCAGCTTCCAGGGGGCGAAAGGTGAAGCTTTCTTT

j_gene: TRBJ2-1
d_gene: TRBD2
v_gene: TRBV9
abundance: once
len: 16
CDR3aa: CASSAFGTSGTNEQFF
CDR3nt: TGTGCCAGCAGCGCGTTCGGGACTAGCGGAACTAATGAGCAGTTCTTC

j_gene: TRBJ2-1
d_gene: TRBD1
v_gene: TRBV6-6
abundance: -
len: 13
CDR3aa: CASSYSTQGEQFF
CDR3nt: TGTGCCAGCAGTTACTCCACACAGGGGGAGCAGTTCTTC

j_gene: TRBJ1-3
d_gene: -
v_gene: TRBV20-1
abundance: few
len: 13
CDR3aa: CSVEGAVGNTIYF
CDR3nt: TGCAGTGTAGAGGGAGCTGTCGGAAACACCATATATTTT

j_gene: TRBJ1-3
d_gene: TRBD1
v_gene: TRBV28
abundance: -
len: 14
CDR3aa: CASSRQGHRNTIYF
CDR3nt: TGTGCCAGCAGCCGACAGGGGCATAGGAACACCATATATTTT

j_gene: TRBJ2-1
d_gene: -
v_gene: TRBV20-1
abundance: -
len: 11
CDR3aa: CSARDINEQFF
CDR3nt: TGCAGTGCTAGAGATATCAATGAGCAGTTCTTC

j_gene: TRBJ2-2
d_gene: -
v_gene: TRBV20-1
abundance: few
len: 20
CDR3aa: CSAPRLARTIAGTYTGELFF
CDR3nt: TGCAGTGCTCCCCGTCTAGCCCGAACAATTGCGGGGACTTACACCGGGGAGCTGTTTTTT

j_gene: TRBJ2-3
d_gene: TRBD2
v_gene: TRBV9
abundance: many
len: 16
CDR3aa: CASSVVSTSEADTQYF
CDR3nt: TGTGCCAGCAGCGTAGTCTCGACTAGCGAAGCCGATACGCAGTATTTT

j_gene: TRBJ2-1
d_gene: TRBD2
v_gene: TRBV7-6
abundance: few
len: 22
CDR3aa: CASSRGFLTGLAGSPSYNEQFF
CDR3nt: TGTGCCAGCAGCCGAGGATTTCTTACGGGACTAGCGGGGAGTCCCTCCTACAATGAGCAGTTCTTC

j_gene: TRBJ2-7
d_gene: TRBD1
v_gene: TRBV15
abundance: -
len: 14
CDR3aa: CATRKYQGDYEQYF
CDR3nt: TGTGCCACCAGGAAATACCAGGGGGACTACGAGCAGTACTTC

j_gene: TRBJ2-6
d_gene: -
v_gene: TRBV27
abundance: -
len: 15
CDR3aa: CASSLLSGGANVLTF
CDR3nt: TGTGCCAGCAGTTTGTTGTCAGGAGGGGCCAACGTCCTGACTTTC

j_gene: TRBJ1-5
d_gene: -
v_gene: TRBV20-1
abundance: -
len: 14
CDR3aa: CSARGRGYNQPQHF
CDR3nt: TGCAGTGCTAGAGGGAGGGGGTACAATCAGCCCCAGCATTTT

j_gene: TRBJ1-1
d_gene: -
v_gene: TRBV6-5
abundance: many
len: 12
CDR3aa: CASSYSGARAFF
CDR3nt: TGTGCCAGCAGTTACTCGGGGGCCAGGGCTTTCTTT

j_gene: TRBJ2-7
d_gene: TRBD1
v_gene: TRBV9
abundance: few
len: 13
CDR3aa: CASSAGTGGEQYF
CDR3nt: TGTGCCAGCAGCGCGGGGACAGGAGGCGAGCAGTACTTC

j_gene: TRBJ2-4
d_gene: -
v_gene: TRBV28
abundance: few
len: 16
CDR3aa: CASSIAALSGKNIQYF
CDR3nt: TGTGCCAGCAGCATAGCGGCCCTTTCGGGCAAAAACATTCAGTACTTC

j_gene: TRBJ2-3
d_gene: -
v_gene: TRBV7-2
abundance: few
len: 16
CDR3aa: CASSSPKGRYTDTQYF
CDR3nt: TGTGCCAGCAGCTCCCCTAAAGGGAGATACACAGATACGCAGTATTTT

j_gene: TRBJ1-5
d_gene: TRBD1
v_gene: TRBV20-1
abundance: -
len: 14
CDR3aa: CSARGGQGGQPQHF
CDR3nt: TGCAGTGCTAGAGGGGGACAGGGGGGTCAGCCCCAGCATTTT

j_gene: TRBJ2-3
d_gene: TRBD1
v_gene: TRBV4-3
abundance: -
len: 17
CDR3aa: CASSTGQGAENGDTQYF
CDR3nt: TGCGCCAGCAGCACGGGACAGGGGGCTGAGAATGGGGATACGCAGTATTTT

j_gene: TRBJ2-5
d_gene: -
v_gene: TRBV5-1
abundance: -
len: 14
CDR3aa: CASSLGPGIETQYF
CDR3nt: TGCGCCAGCAGCTTGGGCCCCGGGATCGAGACCCAGTACTTC

j_gene: TRBJ2-5
d_gene: TRBD2
v_gene: TRBV12-3/TRBV12-4
abundance: many
len: 14
CDR3aa: CASSLLAGRETQYF
CDR3nt: TGTGCCAGCAGTTTACTAGCGGGACGTGAGACCCAGTACTTC

j_gene: TRBJ2-5
d_gene: -
v_gene: TRBV7-2
abundance: many
len: 15
CDR3aa: CASTTPIPSSGDQYF
CDR3nt: TGTGCCAGCACCACCCCAATTCCGTCATCGGGGGACCAGTACTTC

j_gene: TRBJ2-7
d_gene: -
v_gene: TRBV4-2
abundance: -
len: 14
CDR3aa: CASSQQGSSYEQYF
CDR3nt: TGTGCCAGCAGCCAACAGGGGAGCTCCTACGAGCAGTACTTC

j_gene: TRBJ1-2
d_gene: -
v_gene: TRBV29-1
abundance: many
len: 14
CDR3aa: CSVERDKASNGYTF
CDR3nt: TGCAGCGTTGAGCGGGACAAGGCCTCCAATGGCTACACCTTC

j_gene: TRBJ2-7
d_gene: -
v_gene: TRBV12-3/TRBV12-4
abundance: -
len: 13
CDR3aa: CASSGDRFYEQYF
CDR3nt: TGTGCCAGCAGTGGGGACCGCTTTTACGAGCAGTACTTC